The T cell receptor (beta chain) described here comes from a study of Graves' ophthalmopathy and Graves' hyperthyroidism. The CDR3 runs to 14 residues. Unmatched junction bases numbered 9, after V lost 7 bases and J lost 5 bases. At least ten counts were recorded for this clonotype. If patients had other autoimmune diseases, uncontrolled infections, pregnancy or lactation, they were excluded. Beta-chain TCR CDR3 regions were amplified from RNA transcripts. HTBI primers were used in a first-round RT-PCR, which preceded a second-round multiplex PCR. TCRdb fed the multiplex PCR reads into MiXCR, producing one record per CDR3 protein. Of about 210,000 distinct CDR3 sequences in the sample, roughly 27% were seen once.

V and J are TRBV12-3 or TRBV12-4 and TRBJ2-7; 9 bases map to TRBD1. Sequencing input: peripheral blood. This receptor was obtained from a man in his fifties or sixties with Graves' ophthalmopathy. CDR3 in amino acids: CASTPTGGGDEQYF. CDR3 coding DNA: TGTGCCAGCACCCCCACAGGGGGCGGCGACGAGCAGTACTTC.